The clone carrying this TCR beta chain has a handful of counts. RNA transcripts yielded amplified TCR beta CDR3 regions. An initial RT-PCR round employing HTBI primers preceded a second-round multiplex PCR. TCRdb called the multiplex PCR reads again in MiXCR, with one record for every CDR3 protein. The sample includes approximately 500,000 distinct CDR3 sequences, about an eighth of them seen just once. Per germline, CDR1 SGHKS and CDR2 YYEKEE (reference sequence). This CDR3 is 16 amino acids long. Between the trimmed V and J ends, which lost 0 bases and 4 bases, there was a span of 14 bases. These data belong to a study of Graves' ophthalmopathy and Graves' hyperthyroidism. For the study at large: Before any treatment, peripheral blood was taken at the initial diagnosis.

This receptor was obtained from a woman in her twenties or thirties with Graves' ophthalmopathy. The V and J genes are TRBV5-5 and TRBJ1-3; D might be TRBD1 (5 bases). What was sequenced was blood. CDR3 protein: CASSLEFGGLGNTIYF. DNA for the CDR3: TGTGCCAGCAGCTTGGAGTTCGGGGGTTTGGGAAACACCATATATTTT.